This TCR beta chain was found in a study of beta chain features in type 1 diabetes. Expressed TCRB transcripts were sequenced after all isolated RNA was converted to cDNA. Clones were read by immunoSEQ multiplex PCR, and TCRdb kept only the in-frame ones, dropping some. The sample consists of some 150,000 clones, over 8% of them appearing once. Markers CD45RO/CCR7/CD25/CD127/CD95/CD27 served to sort CD4+ naive, central memory, regulatory and stem cell-like memory cells. This clone was seen a handful of times. The V gene's germline CDR1 is SGHTA and CDR2 FQGNSA. J gave up 4 bases and V 4 bases, and 6 bases lay outside the gene matches. This CDR3 region has 14 residues.

This sequence joins TRBV7-2 and TRBJ1-2; 7 nucleotides align to TRBD1. Sequencing was performed on central memory CD4+ T cells from blood. The TCR sequence derives from a woman aged 40-49 years in good health. The DNA of the CDR3 is TGTGCCAGCAGCTCTGTGGCAGGGGGCTATGGCTACACCTTC. Its protein is CASSSVAGGYGYTF.